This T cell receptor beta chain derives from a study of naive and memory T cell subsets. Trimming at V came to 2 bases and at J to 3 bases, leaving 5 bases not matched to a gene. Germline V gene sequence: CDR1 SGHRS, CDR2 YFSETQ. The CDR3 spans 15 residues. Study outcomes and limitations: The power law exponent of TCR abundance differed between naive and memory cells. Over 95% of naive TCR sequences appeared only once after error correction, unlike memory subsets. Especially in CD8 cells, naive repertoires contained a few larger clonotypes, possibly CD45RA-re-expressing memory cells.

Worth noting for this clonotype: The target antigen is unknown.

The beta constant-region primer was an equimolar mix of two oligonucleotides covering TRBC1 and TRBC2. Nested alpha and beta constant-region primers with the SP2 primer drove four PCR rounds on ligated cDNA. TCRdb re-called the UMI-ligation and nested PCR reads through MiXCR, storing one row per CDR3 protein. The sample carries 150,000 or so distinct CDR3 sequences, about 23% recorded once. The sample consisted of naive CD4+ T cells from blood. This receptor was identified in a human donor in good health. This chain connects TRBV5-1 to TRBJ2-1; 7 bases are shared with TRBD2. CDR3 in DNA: TGCGCCAGCAGCTTCGCGGGAGAGGTCTACAATGAGCAGTTCTTC. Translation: CASSFAGEVYNEQFF.